These 23 T cell receptor beta chains were sequenced from one sample in a study of blood T cell repertoires in COVID-19. This table comes from immunoSEQ multiplex PCR, and its TCRdb copy is limited to in-frame clones, with some not included. The sample contains 200,000 to 250,000 clones, more than 70% of which appear only once. Sequenced sample: peripheral blood. The receptors were gathered from an elderly woman with acute or convalescent COVID-19.

This rearrangement joins TRBV18 to TRBJ1-3; D unclear. Germline V gene lookup returns CDR1 KGHSH and CDR2 LQKENI. Trimming cost V 2 bases and J 0 bases, with 8 bases left between them. The CDR3 is made up of 15 amino acids. The CDR3 region has the DNA TGTGCCAGCTCACCAGGAGGAACCTCTGGAAACACCATATATTTT. It encodes CASSPGGTSGNTIYF.

The table lists this clone with a count of one. V usage is TRBV5-1 and J usage is TRBJ2-1; 8 bases are a match to TRBD2. Germline CDR1 reads SGHRS; CDR2 reads YFSETQ. V lost 3 bases and J lost 8; bases outside the gene matches: 10. The CDR3 runs to 15 residues. The CDR3, as DNA: TGCGCCAGCAGCTCTAGGACTAGCTTCTTGGATGAGCAGTTCTTC. It codes for CASSSRTSFLDEQFF.

The V call is TRBV11-2, the J call TRBJ2-3; TRBD2 agrees at 9 bases. Germline CDR1 SGHAT, CDR2 FQNNGV. Trimming cost V 1 base and J 1 base; bases outside gene matches: 6. The CDR3 is 17 amino acids. CDR3 nucleotides: TGTGCCAGCAGCTTAGGAATTAGCGGGGGTCGCACAGATACGCAGTATTTT. It encodes CASSLGISGGRTDTQYF.

V and J are TRBV28 and TRBJ1-2, with 7 nucleotides matching TRBD1. This CDR3 has 13 amino acids. Germline CDR1 reads MDHEN; CDR2 reads SYDVKM. V gave up 7 bases and J gave up 4 bases; unmatched junction bases: 6. In DNA, the CDR3 is TGTGCCAGCACCAAGGGGGCTGGCTATGGCTACACCTTC. Its translation: CASTKGAGYGYTF.

The chain recombines TRBV25-1 with TRBJ2-5; 7 positions match TRBD2. The CDR3 length is 14 residues. With V trimmed by 5 bases and J by 5 bases, 8 bases remained unmatched. Germline CDR1 is MGHDK and CDR2 is SYGVNS. CDR3 nucleotide sequence: TGTGCCAGCAGTCTCCTGGGGGGGAAGGAGACCCAGTACTTC. This codes for CASSLLGGKETQYF.

In this sample, this clone turned up once. The J gene is TRBJ1-2, the V gene TRBV29-1; no reliable D call. Germline V gene data show CDR1 as SQVTM and CDR2 as ANQGSEA. With 0 bases removed from V and 6 bases from J, the gap between germline ends came to 11 bases. The CDR3 contains 13 residues. Written as DNA, the CDR3 is TGCAGCGTTGAAGATCGAGGCGGTAATGGCTACACCTTC. It translates to CSVEDRGGNGYTF.

The chain recombines TRBV6-5 with TRBJ2-6; the match to TRBD1 covers 7 bases. Losses at the gene ends were 11 bases for V and 0 bases for J; bases not matched to a gene: 7. The CDR3 length is 15 residues. Germline CDR1 reads MNHEY; CDR2 reads SVGAGI. The chain's CDR3 is CAGQTGFSGANVLTF. The CDR3 DNA follows: TGTGCCGGACAGACAGGGTTCTCTGGGGCCAACGTCCTGACTTTC.

J is TRBJ2-3 and V is TRBV2; D not certain. V was trimmed by 4 bases and J by 5 bases, leaving 7 bases between them. Looked up from germline, CDR1 is SNHLY and CDR2 is FYNNEI. The CDR3 consists of 12 residues. The CDR3 DNA follows: TGTGCCAGCAGTGTAGTAATAGATACGCAGTATTTT. It codes for CASSVVIDTQYF.

DNA of the CDR3: TGTGCCAGCAGCCAAGTGGGCGGGACAGGGGGCCGAGAGACCCAGTACTTC. It yields the protein CASSQVGGTGGRETQYF. The chain joins TRBV3-1 (or the pseudogene TRBV3-2) to TRBJ2-5; the match to TRBD1 covers 12 bases. Germline values: CDR1 LGHDT, CDR2 YNNKEL (reference sequence). Trimming took 1 base from V and 4 from J; bases not matched to a gene: 7. The CDR3 sequence is 17 residues long.

The V gene is TRBV19, the J gene TRBJ1-1; possibly TRBD1 for D (5 bases). CDR1 is LNHDA, CDR2 SQIVND, per germline (reference sequence). The CDR3 extends over 16 amino acids. With 5 bases removed from V and 0 bases from J, the gap between germline ends came to 16 bases. The CDR3 DNA is TGTGCCAGTAGTCCCCGGCAGGGAAATATGAACACTGAAGCTTTCTTT. As protein: CASSPRQGNMNTEAFF. The complete variable domain, with remaining parts taken from reference TRBV19 and TRBJ1-1, reads DGGITQSPKYLFRKEGQNVTLSCEQNLNHDAMYWYRQDPGQGLRLIYYSQIVNDFQKGDIAEGYSVSREKKESFPLTVTSAQKNPTAFYLCASSPRQGNMNTEAFFGQGTRLTVV.

In its sample, this clone was seen a few times. DNA for the CDR3: TGTGCCAGCAGTACCGGGACAGGGAGGTATCAGCCCCAGCATTTT. Its protein is CASSTGTGRYQPQHF. The rearrangement uses TRBV2 and TRBJ1-5; 9 bases line up with TRBD1. Germline trimming cut 5 bases from V and 5 bases from J; bases unmatched to any gene: 7. This CDR3 is built from 15 residues. Germline CDR1 and CDR2: SNHLY and FYNNEI.

This chain connects TRBV18 to TRBJ2-7; tentatively, D is TRBD1 (6 bases). Germline CDR1 is KGHSH and CDR2 is LQKENI. Trimming took 4 bases from V and 4 from J, leaving 14 bases between them. This CDR3 is 14 amino acids long. DNA of the CDR3: TGTGCCAGCTCACAACAGGGCGAAGGGTACGAGCAGTACTTC. Translation: CASSQQGEGYEQYF.

The CDR3 reads CASSPGLNYGYTF. In DNA form, the CDR3 reads TGTGCCAGCAGCCCCGGACTAAACTATGGCTACACCTTC. The chain joins TRBV7-3 to TRBJ1-2; D gene unclear. V lost 5 bases to trimming and J lost 2 bases, with 9 bases between them. The V gene's germline CDR1 is SGHTA and CDR2 FQGTGA. This CDR3 spans 13 amino acids.

The chain combines TRBV28 with TRBJ1-2; tentative D call: TRBD1 (5 bases). There are 15 residues in the CDR3. With 3 bases removed from V and 8 bases from J, the gap between germline ends came to 19 bases. Looked up from germline, CDR1 is MDHEN and CDR2 is SYDVKM. CDR3 in amino acids: CASSFRSSGPGGYTF. In DNA, the CDR3 is TGTGCCAGCAGTTTTAGGTCGTCCGGCCCAGGGGGCTACACCTTC.

The rearrangement uses TRBV9 and TRBJ1-1, with 8 bases matching TRBD1. The V and J ends lost 0 bases and 1 base, in that order; junction bases with no gene match: 2. Germline CDR1 reads SGDLS; CDR2 reads YYNGEE. The CDR3 covers 15 residues. The CDR3 loop reads CASSVDGQGNTEAFF. CDR3 nucleotide sequence: TGTGCCAGCAGCGTAGATGGACAGGGGAACACTGAAGCTTTCTTT.

V usage is TRBV18 and J usage is TRBJ1-5; 10 bases line up with TRBD1. This CDR3 region has 14 residues. V lost 4 bases to trimming and J lost 7 bases; unmatched junction nucleotides: 4. Germline values: CDR1 KGHSH, CDR2 LQKENI. The CDR3 is CASSRTGGRQPQHF. CDR3 DNA sequence: TGTGCCAGCTCACGGACAGGGGGAAGGCAGCCCCAGCATTTT.

The chain couples TRBV7-3 to TRBJ2-3, with TRBD2 identical over 7 bases. The CDR3 totals 18 residues. Germline V gives CDR1 SGHTA, CDR2 FQGTGA. Unmatched junction bases numbered 10, after V lost 1 base and J lost 0 bases. Here the CDR3 reads CASSLKGRAGTSTDTQYF. In nucleotides, the CDR3 is TGTGCCAGCAGCTTAAAAGGGAGGGCGGGGACTAGCACAGATACGCAGTATTTT.

The chain has TRBV5-4 and TRBJ1-2; no clear D gene. CDR1 SGHNT and CDR2 YYREEE come from the germline V gene (reference sequence). The ends were cut back, 0 bases at V and 3 bases at J, with 6 bases in the middle. There are 13 residues in the CDR3. CDR3 loop: CASSLAGYYGYTF. CDR3 nucleotides: TGTGCCAGCAGCTTGGCGGGGTACTATGGCTACACCTTC.

This clone showed up just once. V usage is TRBV4-2 and J usage is TRBJ1-3, with D perhaps matching TRBD1 (6 bases). V was trimmed by 4 bases and J by 3 bases, leaving 13 bases between them. The CDR3 runs 15 residues. Germline loops: CDR1 LGHNA, CDR2 YNFKEQ. Here the CDR3 reads CASSLQQGYGNTIYF. In nucleotides, the CDR3 is TGTGCCAGCAGCCTACAACAGGGCTATGGAAACACCATATATTTT.

J is TRBJ2-3 and V is TRBV3-1 (or the pseudogene TRBV3-2); 7 bases are shared with TRBD2. The ends lost 1 base at V and 0 bases at J; junction bases unmatched: 1. This CDR3 spans 15 amino acids. Germline lookup yields CDR1 LGHDT and CDR2 YNNKEL (reference sequence). The CDR3 loop is CASSQGLASTDTQYF. CDR3 in DNA: TGTGCCAGCAGCCAAGGACTAGCCAGCACAGATACGCAGTATTTT.

The chain has TRBV19 and TRBJ2-2; D gene uncertain. The germline CDR1 and CDR2 sequences are LNHDA and SQIVND (reference sequence). CDR3 length: 13 amino acids. V gave up 1 base and J gave up 6 bases, with 6 bases separating them. CDR3 nucleotides: TGTGCCAGTAGTATAGGTCCGGCCGGGGAGCTGTTTTTT. It yields the protein CASSIGPAGELFF.

The chain joins TRBV3-1 (or the pseudogene TRBV3-2) to TRBJ1-1, with 7 positions matching TRBD1. The CDR3 covers 15 residues. Looked up from germline, CDR1 is LGHDT and CDR2 is YNNKEL (reference sequence). V shed 5 bases, J shed 2 bases, and the junction held 8 bases outside the gene matches. CDR3 region: CASSKMTGINTEAFF. The CDR3 nucleotides read TGTGCCAGCAGCAAAATGACAGGGATAAACACTGAAGCTTTCTTT.

This clone was seen a few times. This chain links TRBV6-2 or TRBV6-3 with TRBJ1-1; no clear D gene. The CDR3 covers 13 residues. Germline loops: CDR1 MNHEY, CDR2 SVGEGT. V was pared by 2 bases and J by 4 bases, with 8 bases between. The CDR3 spells CASSYRPGTEAFF. In DNA form, the CDR3 reads TGTGCCAGCAGTTACCGCCCGGGCACTGAAGCTTTCTTT.